One and the same sample provided the 31 T cell receptor beta chains below, sequenced in a study of T cell responses to AZD1222 COVID-19 vaccine. Using immunoSEQ multiplex PCR, the repertoire was profiled, and TCRdb retains in-frame clones only, with some absent. Of fewer than 110,000 clones in the sample, 80% to 90% are singletons; the top ten hold roughly a tenth. Material: peripheral blood, obtained 28 days after the second AZD1222 dose. Receptor source: an adult who received the AZD1222 COVID-19 vaccine.

J is TRBJ1-2 and V is TRBV19; 9 positions match TRBD1. Germline V gene lookup returns CDR1 LNHDA and CDR2 SQIVND (reference sequence). The CDR3 spans 15 residues. Unmatched junction bases numbered 9, after V lost 6 bases and J lost 4 bases. Here the CDR3 reads CASRLTGGLVYGYTF. CDR3 nucleotides: TGTGCCAGTAGACTAACAGGGGGCCTAGTCTATGGCTACACCTTC. The variable domain in full, with the rest retrieved from reference TRBV19 and TRBJ1-2, is DGGITQSPKYLFRKEGQNVTLSCEQNLNHDAMYWYRQDPGQGLRLIYYSQIVNDFQKGDIAEGYSVSREKKESFPLTVTSAQKNPTAFYLCASRLTGGLVYGYTFGSGTRLTVV.

This rearrangement joins TRBV14 to TRBJ1-6; D might be TRBD1 (6 bases). CDR1 and CDR2 from the germline V gene are SGHDN and FVKESK. The CDR3 spans 15 residues. Trimming left V 4 bases short and J 8 bases short, with 15 bases between. This CDR3 reads CASSRNRAGDSPLHF. CDR3 DNA: TGTGCCAGCAGCCGAAATCGGGCAGGGGATTCACCCCTCCACTTT.

The chain combines TRBV5-1 with TRBJ1-2; the match to TRBD1 covers 8 bases. V shed 2 bases, J shed 4 bases, and the junction held 4 bases outside the gene matches. The germline CDR1 and CDR2 sequences are SGHRS and YFSETQ. This CDR3 is 14 amino acids long. The CDR3 nucleotides read TGCGCCAGCAGCTTCGACAGGGGTTCCTATGGCTACACCTTC. It encodes CASSFDRGSYGYTF.

The table lists this clone with a few counts. The chain joins TRBV18 to TRBJ2-7, with TRBD2 matching 8 bases. With V trimmed by 2 bases and J by 1 base, 10 bases remained unmatched. CDR3 length: 17 amino acids. Germline assignment: CDR1 KGHSH and CDR2 LQKENI. The CDR3 sequence: CASSPKGPSGGSYEQYF. CDR3 nucleotide sequence: TGTGCCAGCTCACCAAAGGGGCCCAGCGGGGGTTCCTACGAGCAGTACTTC.

This clone was observed a single time. V usage is TRBV5-1 and J usage is TRBJ2-1, with D possibly TRBD1 on 5 matching bases. The V end lost 0 bases, the J end lost 3 bases, and 10 bases lay between the germline ends. Per germline, CDR1 SGHRS and CDR2 YFSETQ. CDR3 length equals 15 residues. CDR3 sequence: CASSLAGRLYNEQFF. The DNA of the CDR3 is TGCGCCAGCAGCTTGGCAGGGCGTCTCTACAATGAGCAGTTCTTC.

Remarks on this clone: At one boundary the junction diverges from the germline segment, which might be a read error. This sequence joins TRBV29-1 and TRBJ2-3; D may be TRBD1 (6 bases). The CDR3 extends over 12 amino acids. Germline CDR1 reads SQVTM; CDR2 reads ANQGSEA. DNA of the CDR3: TGCAGCGTCGAAGGGGGAACAGATACGCAGTATTTT. Translation gives CSVEGGTDTQYF.

V and J are TRBV7-9 and TRBJ2-5; D gene unclear. V lost 6 bases to trimming and J lost 1 base, with 6 bases between them. This CDR3 region has 12 residues. From germline, CDR1 is SEHNR and CDR2 FQNEAQ (reference sequence). CDR3 nucleotides: TGTGCCAGCAGGTTTACCCAAGAGACCCAGTACTTC. Amino acid sequence: CASRFTQETQYF.

The chain uses TRBV19 and TRBJ1-1; 8 nucleotides align to TRBD1. The CDR3 has 15 amino acids. V was clipped by 4 bases and J by 1 base; unmatched bases: 5. In germline, CDR1 is LNHDA, CDR2 SQIVND (reference sequence). CDR3 sequence (DNA): TGTGCCAGTAGTACTCAGGGGGCCAAGAACACTGAAGCTTTCTTT. Translating gives CASSTQGAKNTEAFF.

This clone appeared once. The CDR3 DNA follows: TGTGCCAGCAGCCGTGTGGCGAACACTGAAGCTTTCTTT. Protein: CASSRVANTEAFF. The chain joins TRBV3-1 (or the pseudogene TRBV3-2) to TRBJ1-1; D uncertain. CDR3 length: 13 residues. The germline V gene has CDR1 LGHDT and CDR2 YNNKEL (reference sequence). Trimming removed 4 bases at V and 1 base at J, with 7 bases between.

This chain uses TRBV19 with TRBJ1-5, with D maybe TRBD1 (5 bases). V lost 5 bases and J lost 5, with 16 bases in between. This CDR3 is 15 amino acids long. CDR1 is LNHDA and CDR2 is SQIVND in the germline V gene (reference sequence). The CDR3 nucleotides read TGTGCCAGTAGTCCCACGATTCTGGGGCATCAGCCCCAGCATTTT. Its translation: CASSPTILGHQPQHF.

This chain links TRBV5-1 with TRBJ1-1, with D possibly matching TRBD1 (5 bases). This CDR3 is built from 15 residues. Trimming pared 3 bases from V and 1 base from J, leaving 13 bases between. Germline values: CDR1 SGHRS, CDR2 YFSETQ. CDR3 sequence: CASSWGLGANTEAFF. CDR3 in DNA: TGCGCCAGCAGCTGGGGGTTAGGGGCGAACACTGAAGCTTTCTTT.

The J gene is TRBJ1-4, the V gene TRBV19, with 9 bases matching TRBD1. V was pared by 4 bases and J by 8 bases, with 8 bases of the junction left unmatched. CDR3 length: 15 residues. Looked up from germline, CDR1 is LNHDA and CDR2 is SQIVND (reference sequence). Here the CDR3 reads CASSTTGGIGEKLFF. Written as DNA, the CDR3 is TGTGCCAGTAGTACCACAGGGGGCATTGGAGAAAAACTGTTTTTT. Combining the CDR3 with reference TRBV19 and TRBJ1-4 gives the whole variable domain DGGITQSPKYLFRKEGQNVTLSCEQNLNHDAMYWYRQDPGQGLRLIYYSQIVNDFQKGDIAEGYSVSREKKESFPLTVTSAQKNPTAFYLCASSTTGGIGEKLFFGSGTQLSVL.

The genes are TRBV2 and TRBJ1-6, with D unresolved. Germline-derived CDR1 and CDR2 are SNHLY and FYNNEI. V lost 5 bases and J lost 6, with 11 bases in between. The CDR3 loop spans 14 amino acids. In DNA form, the CDR3 reads TGTGCCAGCAGTCGGGCAAGCAGTAATTCACCCCTCCACTTT. Encoded protein: CASSRASSNSPLHF. Full variable domain (remainder filled in from reference TRBV2 and TRBJ1-6): EPEVTQTPSHQVTQMGQEVILRCVPISNHLYFYWYRQILGQKVEFLVSFYNNEISEKSEIFDDQFSVERPDGSNFTLKIRSTKLEDSAMYFCASSRASSNSPLHFGNGTRLTVT.

The V call is TRBV24-1, the J call TRBJ2-7, with D possibly being TRBD2 (6 bases). Looked up from germline, CDR1 is KGHDR and CDR2 is SFDVKD. Trimming pared 4 bases from V and 7 bases from J, leaving 25 bases between. This CDR3 comprises 17 residues. CDR3 bases: TGTGCCACCAGTGAGGACCCGGGTGGATATGGAGGGTGTGAGCAGTACTTC. This codes for CATSEDPGGYGGCEQYF.

The chain recombines TRBV19 with TRBJ1-6; 8 bases map to TRBD1. Germline CDR1 and CDR2: LNHDA and SQIVND (reference sequence). The CDR3 contains 14 residues. J lost 7 bases, V lost 3 bases, and 2 bases had no gene match. In DNA, the CDR3 is TGTGCCAGTAGTATTCAGGGGGCGAATTCACCCCTCCACTTT. Encoded protein: CASSIQGANSPLHF.

On this clone: Germline is not matched at one junction end, which may reflect a read error. The chain joins TRBV19 to TRBJ1-5; D might be TRBD1 (6 bases). This CDR3 contains 13 residues. CDR1 and CDR2 from the germline V gene are LNHDA and SQIVND (reference sequence). CDR3 sequence: CASSRRGNQPQHF. The CDR3, as DNA: TGTGCCAGTAGTCGCAGGGGCAACCAGCCCCAGCATTTT.

V usage is TRBV29-1 and J usage is TRBJ2-7; tentatively, D is TRBD1 (8 bases). Between the trimmed V and J ends, which lost 7 bases and 6 bases, there was a span of 19 bases. This CDR3 spans 13 amino acids. The germline gives CDR1 SQVTM, CDR2 ANQGSEA. The CDR3 reads CSAGQGGVLEQYF. CDR3 in DNA: TGCAGCGCCGGACAGGGAGGGGTCCTCGAGCAGTACTTC.

V gene TRBV7-8 combines with J gene TRBJ2-5; D may be TRBD2 (5 bases). This CDR3 contains 14 residues. Germline loops: CDR1 SGHVS, CDR2 FQNEAQ. Trimming removed 5 bases from V and 5 bases from J, with 15 bases in between. The CDR3: CASSRGSLRETQYF. The CDR3 nucleotides are TGTGCCAGCAGCCGAGGGTCCCTTCGGGAGACCCAGTACTTC.

This clone was observed a single time. V and J are TRBV10-3 and TRBJ2-7, with D possibly being TRBD2 (6 bases). Trimming took 11 bases from V and 0 from J, leaving 17 bases between them. Germline CDR1 reads ENHRY; CDR2 reads SYGVKD. The CDR3 length is 14 residues. DNA for the CDR3: TGTGCCGTACTACAGGAGGGGAGCTCCTACGAGCAGTACTTC. It specifies CAVLQEGSSYEQYF.

The chain joins TRBV7-9 to TRBJ1-6; D is undetermined. Trimming took 5 bases from V and 10 from J, leaving 12 bases between them. Germline CDR1 reads SEHNR; CDR2 reads FQNEAQ (reference sequence). The CDR3 has 13 amino acids. The CDR3 region is CASSQTMGSPLHF. CDR3 nucleotides: TGTGCCAGCAGCCAAACTATGGGATCACCCCTCCACTTT. Filled out from reference TRBV7-9 and TRBJ1-6, the complete variable domain reads DTGVSQNPRHKITKRGQNVTFRCDPISEHNRLYWYRQTLGQGPEFLTYFQNEAQLEKSRLLSDRFSAERPKGSFSTLEIQRTEQGDSAMYLCASSQTMGSPLHFGNGTRLTVT.

The gene calls are TRBV2 and TRBJ1-1; 9 bases are shared with TRBD1. Germline CDR1 reads SNHLY; CDR2 reads FYNNEI. V dropped 7 bases and J dropped 8; count of bases not matched to a gene: 8. CDR3 size: 13 residues. The CDR3 protein is CASISPGTGEAFF. The CDR3 region has the DNA TGTGCCAGCATCTCCCCCGGGACAGGGGAAGCTTTCTTT. Looking up the rest from reference TRBV2 and TRBJ1-1 gives the full variable domain: EPEVTQTPSHQVTQMGQEVILRCVPISNHLYFYWYRQILGQKVEFLVSFYNNEISEKSEIFDDQFSVERPDGSNFTLKIRSTKLEDSAMYFCASISPGTGEAFFGQGTRLTVV.

The rearrangement links TRBV5-6 to TRBJ1-2, with D maybe TRBD1 (6 bases). This CDR3 spans 14 amino acids. Germline values: CDR1 SGHDT, CDR2 YYEEEE. Trimming took off 0 bases at V and 5 bases at J, with 11 bases between the two ends. The CDR3 reads CASSLEGGGYGYTF. CDR3 sequence (DNA): TGTGCCAGCAGCTTGGAGGGGGGCGGGTATGGCTACACCTTC.

The rearrangement uses TRBV7-2 and TRBJ2-1, with D uncertain. Trimming pared 6 bases from V and 5 bases from J, leaving 14 bases between. This CDR3 is 14 amino acids long. Germline V gives CDR1 SGHTA, CDR2 FQGNSA. CDR3 sequence: CASSRSSDHNEQFF. As DNA, the CDR3 is TGTGCCAGCAGTCGCTCCAGCGACCACAATGAGCAGTTCTTC.

The genes are TRBV19 and TRBJ2-7, with 8 nucleotides matching TRBD1. CDR1 and CDR2 from the germline V gene are LNHDA and SQIVND (reference sequence). The V gene end was trimmed by 5 bases and the J gene end by 1 base; junction bases not matched to a gene: 4. The CDR3 totals 14 residues. In nucleotides, the CDR3 is TGTGCCAGTAGTCCCCAGGGGGCGTCCTACGAGCAGTACTTC. As protein: CASSPQGASYEQYF.

The V and J genes are TRBV19 and TRBJ2-5, with 10 bases fitting TRBD1. V was clipped by 6 bases and J by 5 bases; unmatched bases: 6. CDR3 size: 14 residues. Germline V gene lookup returns CDR1 LNHDA and CDR2 SQIVND (reference sequence). CDR3 in DNA: TGTGCCAGTAGGGAGGGACAGGGGAGGGAGACCCAGTACTTC. This sequence encodes CASREGQGRETQYF.

The chain employs TRBV27 and TRBJ1-2, with no clear D. Germline CDR1 and CDR2: MNHEY and SMNVEV (reference sequence). Trimming took 3 bases from V and 0 from J, leaving 11 bases between them. The CDR3 runs to 15 residues. CDR3 region: CASSLSVGSNYGYTF. Written as DNA, the CDR3 is TGTGCCAGCAGTTTGTCGGTCGGATCTAACTATGGCTACACCTTC.

The chain links TRBV12-3 or TRBV12-4 to TRBJ1-1, with 7 bases that match TRBD1. The CDR3 covers 12 residues. V lost 1 base to trimming and J lost 10 bases; unmatched junction nucleotides: 3. The CDR3 loop reads CASSLEQGPAFF. The CDR3 bases are TGTGCCAGCAGTTTAGAACAGGGGCCAGCTTTCTTT.

This chain uses TRBV14 with TRBJ2-1; 8 bases map to TRBD2. The CDR3 sequence is 16 residues long. The V segment lost 4 bases and the J segment 10 bases; nucleotides outside the gene matches: 15. Germline CDR1 and CDR2: SGHDN and FVKESK. The chain's CDR3 is CASSLGELAGRREQFF. CDR3 DNA: TGTGCCAGCAGCCTGGGGGAGCTAGCGGGCCGGAGGGAGCAGTTCTTC.

The CDR3 protein is CASSSSLSTGNYGYTF. The CDR3 region has the DNA TGCGCCAGCAGCTCCTCCTTATCGACAGGGAATTATGGCTACACCTTC. This rearrangement joins TRBV5-1 to TRBJ1-2; 7 bases match TRBD1. The V gene end was trimmed by 3 bases and the J gene end by 5 bases; junction bases not matched to a gene: 13. This CDR3 contains 16 residues. CDR1 is SGHRS, CDR2 YFSETQ, per germline.

The chain employs TRBV29-1 and TRBJ2-2; no definite D call. The CDR3 covers 14 residues. V lost 6 bases, J lost 0 bases, and 11 bases lay in between. Germline CDR1 reads SQVTM; CDR2 reads ANQGSEA. CDR3 in amino acids: CSVSRLSNTGELFF. CDR3 sequence (DNA): TGCAGCGTCTCTCGTCTGTCGAACACCGGGGAGCTGTTTTTT.

Turning to this clone: This sample also contains other DNA sequences that code for the same CDR3. The gene calls are TRBV27 and TRBJ1-1; D ambiguous. With 2 bases removed from V and 1 base from J, the gap between germline ends came to 5 bases. The CDR3 contains 13 residues. Germline V gives CDR1 MNHEY, CDR2 SMNVEV (reference sequence). CDR3 protein: CASSLGRNTEAFF. CDR3 DNA sequence: TGTGCCAGCAGTTTAGGACGGAACACTGAAGCTTTCTTT.